This entry concerns a single T cell receptor beta chain. The target antigen is unknown. Germline lookup yields CDR1 SSHAT and CDR2 FNYEAQ (reference sequence). The CDR3 consists of 13 residues. Trimming took off 5 bases at V and 3 bases at J, with 10 bases between the two ends. Donors comprised healthy HIV-negative adults lacking recent acute infections or vaccinations. This sample is part of a study of shared clonotypes between healthy human individuals. Findings and limits, study-wide: Deeper or shallower sequencing was expected to change how clonotypes are shared among donors. The naive CD4 repertoires of several donors were compared, and approximately 5% of clonotypes were shared.

It was at deep level that the assay was run. Profiled with immunoSEQ multiplex PCR; TCRdb holds only in-frame clones, not every one. The sample holds more than 400,000 clones, approximately 95% seen once. This chain connects TRBV7-7 to TRBJ2-5, with no clear D. The sample taken for sequencing was naive CD4+ T cells sorted from blood. Regarding subset: CD45RA+ positively selected. This TCR came from a woman in her 30s in good health. CDR3 bases: TGTGCCAGCAGCCAGGACCGAAAAGAGACCCAGTACTTC. Protein sequence: CASSQDRKETQYF.